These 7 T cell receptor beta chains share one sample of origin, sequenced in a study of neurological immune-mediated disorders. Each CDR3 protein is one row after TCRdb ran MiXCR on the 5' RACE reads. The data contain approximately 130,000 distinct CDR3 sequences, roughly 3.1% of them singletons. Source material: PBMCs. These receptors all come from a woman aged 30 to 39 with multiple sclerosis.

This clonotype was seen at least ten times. CDR3 DNA sequence: TGTGCCAGCAGTGAGTCCCCCTACAATGAGCAGTTCTTC. Translation: CASSESPYNEQFF. The chain joins TRBV6-4 to TRBJ2-1; no firm D call. The V end lost 3 bases, the J end lost 2 bases, and 5 bases lay between the germline ends. The CDR3 length is 13 residues. Looked up from germline, CDR1 is MRHNA and CDR2 is SNTAGT.

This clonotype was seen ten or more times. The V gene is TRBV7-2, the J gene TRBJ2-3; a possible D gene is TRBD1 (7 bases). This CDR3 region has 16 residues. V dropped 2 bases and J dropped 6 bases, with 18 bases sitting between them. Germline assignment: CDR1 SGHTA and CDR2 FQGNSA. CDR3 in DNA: TGTGCCAGCAGCTTAACCGGGACAGCGGGTAGGGATACGCAGTATTTT. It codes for CASSLTGTAGRDTQYF.

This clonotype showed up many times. The CDR3 DNA reads TGTGCCAGCAGCCAGGCGGGGGGCAATCAGCCCCAGCATTTT. Translation gives CASSQAGGNQPQHF. The chain carries TRBV7-2 and TRBJ1-5, with D possibly TRBD1 on 5 matching bases. The CDR3 has 14 amino acids. The germline V gene encodes CDR1 SGHTA and CDR2 FQGNSA. Trimming left V 5 bases short and J 2 bases short, with 10 bases between.

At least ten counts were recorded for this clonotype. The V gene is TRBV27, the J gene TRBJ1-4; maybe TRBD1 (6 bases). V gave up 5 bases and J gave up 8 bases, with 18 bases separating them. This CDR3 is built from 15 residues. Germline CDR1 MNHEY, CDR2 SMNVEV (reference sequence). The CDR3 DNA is TGTGCCAGCAGTGGGGGCGCAACGATCGGGGAAAAACTGTTTTTT. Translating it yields CASSGGATIGEKLFF.

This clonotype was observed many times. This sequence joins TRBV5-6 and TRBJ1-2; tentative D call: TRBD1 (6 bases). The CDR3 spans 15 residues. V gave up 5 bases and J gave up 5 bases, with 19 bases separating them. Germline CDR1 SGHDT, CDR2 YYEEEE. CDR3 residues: CASSSTGYGSYGYTF. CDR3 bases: TGTGCCAGCAGTTCGACAGGTTATGGGAGTTATGGCTACACCTTC. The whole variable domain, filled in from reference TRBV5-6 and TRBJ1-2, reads DAGVTQSPTHLIKTRGQQVTLRCSPKSGHDTVSWYQQALGQGPQFIFQYYEEEERQRGNFPDRFSGHQFPNYSSELNVNALLLGDSALYLCASSSTGYGSYGYTFGSGTRLTVV.

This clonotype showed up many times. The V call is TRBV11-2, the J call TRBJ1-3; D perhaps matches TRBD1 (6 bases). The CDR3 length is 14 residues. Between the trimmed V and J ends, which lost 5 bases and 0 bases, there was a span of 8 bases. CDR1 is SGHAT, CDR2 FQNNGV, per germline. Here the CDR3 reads CASSPQGSGNTIYF. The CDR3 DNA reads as TGTGCCAGCAGCCCACAGGGCTCTGGAAACACCATATATTTT.

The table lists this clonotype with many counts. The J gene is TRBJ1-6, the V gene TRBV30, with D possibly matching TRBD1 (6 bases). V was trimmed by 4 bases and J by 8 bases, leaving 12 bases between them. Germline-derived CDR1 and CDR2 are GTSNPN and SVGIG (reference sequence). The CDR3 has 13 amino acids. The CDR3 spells CAWTPDSYSPLHF. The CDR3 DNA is TGTGCCTGGACTCCGGACAGTTATTCACCCCTCCACTTT.